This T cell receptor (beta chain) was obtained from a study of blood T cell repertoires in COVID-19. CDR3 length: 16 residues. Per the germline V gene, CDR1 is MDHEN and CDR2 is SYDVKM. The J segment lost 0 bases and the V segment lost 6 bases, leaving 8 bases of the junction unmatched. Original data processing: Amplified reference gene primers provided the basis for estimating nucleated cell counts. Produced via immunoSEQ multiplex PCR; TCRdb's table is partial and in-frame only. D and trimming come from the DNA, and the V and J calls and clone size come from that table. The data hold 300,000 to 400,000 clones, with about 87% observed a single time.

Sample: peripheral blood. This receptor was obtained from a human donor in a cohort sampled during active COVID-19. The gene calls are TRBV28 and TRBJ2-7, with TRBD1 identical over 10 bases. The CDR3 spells CASREGTGDLSYEQYF. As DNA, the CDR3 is TGTGCCAGCAGAGAAGGGACAGGGGATCTCTCCTACGAGCAGTACTTC.